These 16 T cell receptor beta chains were all obtained from the same sample, sequenced in a study of shared clonotypes between healthy human individuals. Terminally differentiated effector memory CD45RA+ cells were excluded by CCR7 positive selection of CD45RO-negative cells. Using immunoSEQ multiplex PCR, the repertoire was profiled, and TCRdb retains in-frame clones only, with some absent. Of around 1.9 million clones listed, under 95% are singletons. Sequencing input: naive CD8+ T cells from PBMCs. These TCRs come from a man between 18 and 29 years old in good health. Some clones in this sample may be carry-over from other donors' samples.

This sequence joins TRBV4-1 and TRBJ2-5; 7 nucleotides line up with TRBD2. This CDR3 has 14 residues. Germline-derived CDR1 and CDR2 are MGHRA and YSYEKL. V trimming: 5 bases; J trimming: 5 bases; junction bases outside the gene matches: 8. CDR3: CASSDLTSPETQYF. In nucleotides, the CDR3 is TGCGCCAGCAGCGATTTGACTAGCCCCGAGACCCAGTACTTC.

This sequence joins TRBV28 and TRBJ2-4, with 7 bases matching TRBD1. Germline CDR1 and CDR2: MDHEN and SYDVKM. V dropped 6 bases and J dropped 4; count of bases not matched to a gene: 9. This CDR3 is 15 amino acids long. The CDR3 loop reads CASRPVGGSKNIQYF. The CDR3 region has the DNA TGTGCCAGCAGGCCTGTAGGGGGCTCAAAAAACATTCAGTACTTC.

Concerning this clone: Other nucleotide sequences from this sample produce the same CDR3. The chain couples TRBV5-5 to TRBJ1-1; D is perhaps TRBD1 (5 bases). Germline V CDR1 and CDR2: SGHKS, YYEKEE (reference sequence). There are 13 residues in the CDR3. V was trimmed by 2 bases and J by 5 bases, leaving 10 bases between them. CDR3 in amino acids: CASSFGGRTEAFF. CDR3 nucleotides: TGTGCCAGCAGCTTCGGGGGGAGAACTGAAGCTTTCTTT.

The rearrangement uses TRBV12-5 and TRBJ1-1; D is uncertain. The CDR3 totals 12 residues. V was clipped by 5 bases and J by 7 bases, with 11 bases between them. Germline lookup yields CDR1 LGHNT and CDR2 FRNRAP. This CDR3 is CASGPNRLEAFF. DNA for the CDR3: TGTGCTAGTGGTCCCAACCGCCTTGAAGCTTTCTTT. Full variable domain (missing parts from reference TRBV12-5 and TRBJ1-1): DARVTQTPRHKVTEMGQEVTMRCQPILGHNTVFWYRQTMMQGLELLAYFRNRAPLDDSGMPKDRFSAEMPDATLATLKIQPSEPRDSAVYFCASGPNRLEAFFGQGTRLTVV.

A word on this clone: The same CDR3 also results from other DNA sequences found in this sample. The rearrangement links TRBV28 to TRBJ2-5; D unresolved. Trimming left V 6 bases short and J 5 bases short, with 7 bases between. The CDR3 is 11 residues long. Germline V gene lookup returns CDR1 MDHEN and CDR2 SYDVKM. The CDR3 region has the DNA TGTGCCAGCAGCCTCAGGGAGACCCAGTACTTC. As protein: CASSLRETQYF.

The chain joins TRBV28 to TRBJ2-7; 10 bases agree with TRBD1. Per germline, CDR1 MDHEN and CDR2 SYDVKM. Trimming cost V 6 bases and J 0 bases; bases outside gene matches: 5. The CDR3 covers 15 residues. CDR3 nucleotide sequence: TGTGCCAGCAGCTGGGGGACAGGGGTCTCCTACGAGCAGTACTTC. Translating it yields CASSWGTGVSYEQYF.

V and J are TRBV9 and TRBJ1-3, with D unresolved. Germline V gene lookup returns CDR1 SGDLS and CDR2 YYNGEE. CDR3 length: 15 residues. The V end was cut by 2 bases, the J end by 0 bases, with 9 bases between. The CDR3 region is CASSVSRRSGNTIYF. In nucleotides, the CDR3 is TGTGCCAGCAGCGTCTCACGGCGCTCTGGAAACACCATATATTTT.

The rearrangement uses TRBV5-4 and TRBJ1-2; D remains unclear. The CDR3 runs 14 residues. CDR1 and CDR2 (germline): SGHNT, YYREEE (reference sequence). With 4 bases removed from V and 4 bases from J, the gap between germline ends came to 14 bases. CDR3 coding DNA: TGTGCCAGCAGCGGGCGGGATAACCTCTATGGCTACACCTTC. It yields the protein CASSGRDNLYGYTF. Full variable domain (rest looked up from reference TRBV5-4 and TRBJ1-2): ETGVTQSPTHLIKTRGQQVTLRCSSQSGHNTVSWYQQALGQGPQFIFQYYREEENGRGNFPPRFSGLQFPNYSSELNVNALELDDSALYLCASSGRDNLYGYTFGSGTRLTVV.

The chain carries TRBV28 and TRBJ2-7, with TRBD2 identical over 13 bases. The CDR3 sequence is 16 residues long. Germline trimming cut 5 bases from V and 2 bases from J; bases unmatched to any gene: 6. Germline values: CDR1 MDHEN, CDR2 SYDVKM. This CDR3 is CASSALAGGPAYEQYF. The CDR3 DNA is TGTGCCAGCAGTGCACTAGCGGGAGGGCCGGCCTACGAGCAGTACTTC.

The J gene is TRBJ2-5, the V gene TRBV4-1, with TRBD2 identical over 7 bases. Germline-derived CDR1 and CDR2 are MGHRA and YSYEKL. J gave up 3 bases and V 1 base, and 11 bases lay outside the gene matches. The CDR3 spans 17 residues. CDR3 nucleotide sequence: TGCGCCAGCAGCCAAGGGTCAAATAGGGAGGGGAAAGAGACCCAGTACTTC. Encoded protein: CASSQGSNREGKETQYF.

J is TRBJ1-4 and V is TRBV5-6; D remains ambiguous. The CDR3 covers 16 residues. Germline CDR1 is SGHDT and CDR2 is YYEEEE. With 3 bases removed from V and 3 bases from J, the gap between germline ends came to 15 bases. CDR3 region: CASSSVGGWANEKLFF. The CDR3, as DNA: TGTGCCAGCAGCTCGGTTGGAGGGTGGGCTAATGAAAAACTGTTTTTT. Full variable domain (outside the CDR3, taken from reference TRBV5-6 and TRBJ1-4): DAGVTQSPTHLIKTRGQQVTLRCSPKSGHDTVSWYQQALGQGPQFIFQYYEEEERQRGNFPDRFSGHQFPNYSSELNVNALLLGDSALYLCASSSVGGWANEKLFFGSGTQLSVL.

This chain uses TRBV9 with TRBJ2-1, with D perhaps TRBD2 (5 bases). The CDR3 extends over 15 amino acids. V was pared by 0 bases and J by 7 bases, with 14 bases between. Looked up from germline, CDR1 is SGDLS and CDR2 is YYNGEE. The CDR3 is CASSVGGLSKNEQFF. The CDR3 DNA sequence: TGTGCCAGCAGCGTAGGCGGGCTAAGTAAAAATGAGCAGTTCTTC.

The chain links TRBV7-9 to TRBJ1-2; a possible D gene is TRBD1 (5 bases). V was shortened by 0 bases and J by 6 bases, with 14 bases between the two germline ends. Germline lookup yields CDR1 SEHNR and CDR2 FQNEAQ (reference sequence). The CDR3 runs to 15 residues. CDR3 protein: CASSLAFRQPDGYTF. The CDR3 DNA sequence: TGTGCCAGCAGCTTAGCGTTCCGACAGCCGGATGGCTACACCTTC.

The chain joins TRBV10-3 to TRBJ1-1; no firm D call. Between the trimmed V and J ends, which lost 2 bases and 1 base, there was a span of 11 bases. Germline CDR1 ENHRY, CDR2 SYGVKD. The CDR3 spans 15 residues. The CDR3 region is CAISEIFRKNTEAFF. The CDR3 DNA reads TGTGCCATCAGTGAGATTTTCCGGAAGAACACTGAAGCTTTCTTT.

The chain couples TRBV6-5 to TRBJ1-2; D is unclear. This CDR3 is 11 amino acids long. Germline CDR1 MNHEY, CDR2 SVGAGI. V was pared by 6 bases and J by 8 bases, with 10 bases between. CDR3 protein: CASRGSGGYTF. The CDR3 coding sequence is TGTGCCAGCAGAGGGTCTGGCGGCTACACCTTC.

The chain carries TRBV11-2 and TRBJ1-2; D is possibly TRBD1 (6 bases). The V end was cut by 1 base, the J end by 8 bases, with 17 bases between. Germline V gives CDR1 SGHAT, CDR2 FQNNGV. The CDR3 has 15 amino acids. CDR3 sequence: CASSLVAQGPRGYTF. CDR3 in DNA: TGTGCCAGCAGCTTAGTGGCCCAGGGGCCCCGCGGCTACACCTTC.